The rows below give T cell receptor beta chains drawn from one sample of a study of CD8+ T cells in alopecia areata. Libraries were prepared by immunoSEQ multiplex PCR; TCRdb keeps only in-frame clonotypes and omits some of them. The sample has roughly 120,000 clones, 35% to 40% seen once. The sample was CD4+ T cells sorted from blood. Receptor source: a human donor with alopecia areata. Both conserved end residues are part of each CDR3. The D gene is left open where the match is weak. Not every row has a clone size; where given, it reads once, few, many or a size class.

abundance: -
j_gene: TRBJ2-6
v_gene: TRBV18
d_gene: TRBD1
CDR3nt: TGTGCCAGCTCGCCACCGGGACAGGGGGCGCACGGGGCCAACGTCCTGACTTTC
CDR3aa: CASSPPGQGAHGANVLTF

abundance: -
j_gene: TRBJ2-7
v_gene: TRBV4-3
d_gene: TRBD2
CDR3nt: TGCGCCAGCAGCCGAACTAGCGGAAACTCCTACGAGCAGTACTTC
CDR3aa: CASSRTSGNSYEQYF

abundance: -
j_gene: TRBJ2-1
v_gene: TRBV6-1
d_gene: -
CDR3nt: TGTGCCATCAGTGCACCACCCGGGGTAAGGGGAGCCTACAATGAGCAGTTCTTC
CDR3aa: CAISAPPGVRGAYNEQFF

abundance: few
j_gene: TRBJ2-4
v_gene: TRBV10-3
d_gene: TRBD1
CDR3nt: TGTGCCATCAGCGTCGACAGGGCGGGCATTCAGTACTTC
CDR3aa: CAISVDRAGIQYF

abundance: few
j_gene: TRBJ2-5
v_gene: TRBV9
d_gene: -
CDR3nt: TGTGCCAGCAGCGTAACGGGGGTCCCAGAGACCCAGTACTTC
CDR3aa: CASSVTGVPETQYF

abundance: -
j_gene: TRBJ2-7
v_gene: TRBV28
d_gene: -
CDR3nt: TGTGCCAGCAGTCTACCGAATGACTGGACCTACGAGCAGTACTTC
CDR3aa: CASSLPNDWTYEQYF

abundance: -
j_gene: TRBJ2-5
v_gene: TRBV7-3
d_gene: -
CDR3nt: TGTGCCAGCAGCTTAACGCCTGAAGAGACCCAGTACTTC
CDR3aa: CASSLTPEETQYF

abundance: -
j_gene: TRBJ1-2
v_gene: TRBV7-9
d_gene: TRBD1
CDR3nt: TGTGCCAGCAGCTTGGGGACAGACTATGGCTACACCTTC
CDR3aa: CASSLGTDYGYTF

abundance: many
j_gene: TRBJ2-7
v_gene: TRBV18
d_gene: -
CDR3nt: TGTGCCAGCTCACCACTTGTCAGACCCTACGAGCAGTACTTC
CDR3aa: CASSPLVRPYEQYF

abundance: few
j_gene: TRBJ2-7
v_gene: TRBV28
d_gene: -
CDR3nt: TGTGCCAGCAAGGTACCCGGCAACGAGCAGTACTTC
CDR3aa: CASKVPGNEQYF

abundance: -
j_gene: TRBJ1-2
v_gene: TRBV5-1
d_gene: -
CDR3nt: TGCGCCAGCAGCGAGGGGTCCGTTCTAGGCTACACCTTC
CDR3aa: CASSEGSVLGYTF

abundance: -
j_gene: TRBJ2-1
v_gene: TRBV7-2
d_gene: -
CDR3nt: TGTGCCAGCAGCGACTTAGGAGGCCCACTCAATGAGCAGTTCTTC
CDR3aa: CASSDLGGPLNEQFF

abundance: once
j_gene: TRBJ2-1
v_gene: TRBV2
d_gene: TRBD2
CDR3nt: TGTGCCAGCAGTGATATCGGGCGGGAGGAACGAAACAATGAGCAGTTCTTC
CDR3aa: CASSDIGREERNNEQFF

abundance: -
j_gene: TRBJ2-5
v_gene: TRBV29-1
d_gene: -
CDR3nt: TGCAGCGGGGAACTCGTCAGATCTCAAGAGACCCAGTACTTC
CDR3aa: CSGELVRSQETQYF

abundance: few
j_gene: TRBJ2-5
v_gene: TRBV5-6
d_gene: TRBD1
CDR3nt: TGTGCCAGCAGCTCACTCGACAGGGTCCAAGAGACCCAGTACTTC
CDR3aa: CASSSLDRVQETQYF

abundance: -
j_gene: TRBJ2-7
v_gene: TRBV7-2
d_gene: -
CDR3nt: TGTGCCAGCAGCTTAGTTTTGTTTTCCTACGAGCAGTACTTC
CDR3aa: CASSLVLFSYEQYF

abundance: few
j_gene: TRBJ2-7
v_gene: TRBV28
d_gene: TRBD1
CDR3nt: TGTGCCAGCAGGTGGACAGGGCGCTACGAGCAGTACTTC
CDR3aa: CASRWTGRYEQYF

abundance: once
j_gene: TRBJ2-5
v_gene: TRBV5-6
d_gene: -
CDR3nt: TGTGCCAGCAGCAGGCGGGGTATCCAAGAGACCCAGTACTTC
CDR3aa: CASSRRGIQETQYF

abundance: -
j_gene: TRBJ1-2
v_gene: TRBV5-1
d_gene: TRBD1
CDR3nt: TGCGCCAGCAGCCCGGACGGGACAGGGAAGTATGGCTACACCTTC
CDR3aa: CASSPDGTGKYGYTF

abundance: -
j_gene: TRBJ1-1
v_gene: TRBV2
d_gene: TRBD1
CDR3nt: TGTGCCAGCAGCAACCGGGACAGGAACACTGAAGCTTTCTTT
CDR3aa: CASSNRDRNTEAFF

abundance: -
j_gene: TRBJ1-1
v_gene: TRBV5-1
d_gene: -
CDR3nt: TGCGCCAGCAGCTTAACTCAATCAGGGGACACTGAAGCTTTCTTT
CDR3aa: CASSLTQSGDTEAFF

abundance: -
j_gene: TRBJ1-2
v_gene: TRBV27
d_gene: -
CDR3nt: TGTGCCAGCAGCATGAGAGGAACCTATGGCTACACCTTC
CDR3aa: CASSMRGTYGYTF

abundance: -
j_gene: TRBJ2-2
v_gene: TRBV29-1
d_gene: TRBD1
CDR3nt: TGCAGCGTGGGACGTGACAGGGCCGGGGAGCTGTTTTTT
CDR3aa: CSVGRDRAGELFF

abundance: -
j_gene: TRBJ2-3
v_gene: TRBV30
d_gene: TRBD2
CDR3nt: TGTGCCTGGAGTGTGACGGGAGCGGGGAGTACGCAGTATTTT
CDR3aa: CAWSVTGAGSTQYF

abundance: -
j_gene: TRBJ2-5
v_gene: TRBV29-1
d_gene: -
CDR3nt: TGCAGCGCCAGGGACTTAGAGACCCAGTACTTC
CDR3aa: CSARDLETQYF

abundance: -
j_gene: TRBJ2-5
v_gene: TRBV29-1
d_gene: -
CDR3nt: TGCAGCGTCGGACACAACCAAGAGACCCAGTACTTC
CDR3aa: CSVGHNQETQYF

abundance: few
j_gene: TRBJ2-7
v_gene: TRBV29-1
d_gene: TRBD1
CDR3nt: TGCAGCGTTGGCCGGACAGGGTCATACGAGCAGTACTTC
CDR3aa: CSVGRTGSYEQYF

abundance: medium-sized
j_gene: TRBJ2-1
v_gene: TRBV15
d_gene: -
CDR3nt: TGTGCCACCAGCAGAGATCTGGCTTCTGATGAGCAGTTCTTC
CDR3aa: CATSRDLASDEQFF

abundance: once
j_gene: TRBJ2-7
v_gene: TRBV5-1
d_gene: TRBD1
CDR3nt: TGCGCCAGCAGCTTGGGGGGCGGACAGGGCACCTACGAGCAGTACTTC
CDR3aa: CASSLGGGQGTYEQYF

abundance: few
j_gene: TRBJ1-2
v_gene: TRBV7-2
d_gene: TRBD1
CDR3nt: TGTGCCAGCAGCATAGCCGGGACAGGGGACTATGGCTACACCTTC
CDR3aa: CASSIAGTGDYGYTF

abundance: -
j_gene: TRBJ1-1
v_gene: TRBV29-1
d_gene: -
CDR3nt: TGCAGCGTTAGGCTCGGGAACACTGAAGCTTTCTTT
CDR3aa: CSVRLGNTEAFF

abundance: few
j_gene: TRBJ2-5
v_gene: TRBV14
d_gene: TRBD1
CDR3nt: TGTGCCAGCAGCCCCATGGGTGCAGGGGGCCAAGAGACCCAGTACTTC
CDR3aa: CASSPMGAGGQETQYF